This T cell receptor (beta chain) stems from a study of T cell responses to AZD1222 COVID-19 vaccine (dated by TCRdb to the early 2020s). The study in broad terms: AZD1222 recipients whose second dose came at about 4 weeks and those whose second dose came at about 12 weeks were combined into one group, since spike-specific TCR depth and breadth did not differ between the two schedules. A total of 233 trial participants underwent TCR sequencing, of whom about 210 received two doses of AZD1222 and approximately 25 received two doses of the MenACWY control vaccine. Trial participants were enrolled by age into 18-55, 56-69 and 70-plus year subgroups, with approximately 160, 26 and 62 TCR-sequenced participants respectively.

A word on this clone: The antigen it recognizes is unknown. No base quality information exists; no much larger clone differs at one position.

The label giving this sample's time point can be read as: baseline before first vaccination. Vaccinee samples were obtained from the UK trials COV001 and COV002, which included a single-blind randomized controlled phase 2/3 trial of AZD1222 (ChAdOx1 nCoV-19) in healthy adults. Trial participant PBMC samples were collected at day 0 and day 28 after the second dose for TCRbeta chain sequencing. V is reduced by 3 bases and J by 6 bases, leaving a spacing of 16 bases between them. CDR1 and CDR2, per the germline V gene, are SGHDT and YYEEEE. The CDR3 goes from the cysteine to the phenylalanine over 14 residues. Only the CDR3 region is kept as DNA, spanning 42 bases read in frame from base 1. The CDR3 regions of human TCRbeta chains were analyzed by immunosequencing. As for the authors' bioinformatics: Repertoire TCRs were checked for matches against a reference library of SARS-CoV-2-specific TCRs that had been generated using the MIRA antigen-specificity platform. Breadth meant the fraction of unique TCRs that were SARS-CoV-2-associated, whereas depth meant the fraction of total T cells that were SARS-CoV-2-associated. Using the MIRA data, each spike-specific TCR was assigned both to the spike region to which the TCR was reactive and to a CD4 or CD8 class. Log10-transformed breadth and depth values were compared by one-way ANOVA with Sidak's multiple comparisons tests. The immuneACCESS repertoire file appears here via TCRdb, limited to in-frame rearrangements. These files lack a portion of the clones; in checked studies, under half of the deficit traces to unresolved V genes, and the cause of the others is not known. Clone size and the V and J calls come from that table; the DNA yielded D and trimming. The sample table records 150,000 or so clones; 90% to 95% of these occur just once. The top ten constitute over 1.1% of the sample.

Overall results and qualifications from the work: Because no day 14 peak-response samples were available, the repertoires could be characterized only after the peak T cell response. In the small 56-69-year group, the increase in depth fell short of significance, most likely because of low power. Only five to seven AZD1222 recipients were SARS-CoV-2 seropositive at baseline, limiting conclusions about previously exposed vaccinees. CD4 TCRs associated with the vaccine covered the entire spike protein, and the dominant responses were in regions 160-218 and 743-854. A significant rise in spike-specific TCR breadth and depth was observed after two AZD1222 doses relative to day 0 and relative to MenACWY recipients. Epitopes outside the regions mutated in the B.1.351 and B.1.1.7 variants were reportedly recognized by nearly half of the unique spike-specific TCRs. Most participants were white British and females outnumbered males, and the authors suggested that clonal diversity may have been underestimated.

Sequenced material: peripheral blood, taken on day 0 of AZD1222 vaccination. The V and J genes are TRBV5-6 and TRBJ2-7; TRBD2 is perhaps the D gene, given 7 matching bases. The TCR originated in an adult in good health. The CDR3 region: CASSSTRGQAEQYF. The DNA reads TGTGCCAGCAGCTCCACGCGGGGGCAAGCCGAGCAGTACTTC.